The 26 T cell receptor beta chains listed next were all sequenced from one sample in a study of blood T cell repertoires in COVID-19 (dated by TCRdb to the early 2020s). Library method: the immunoSEQ multiplex PCR assay. TCRdb provides this immuneACCESS table in a form limited to in-frame rearrangements. Some clones are lacking; in checked studies, under half of them reflect an unresolved V gene, and why the rest are absent is not known. This sample gives more than 350,000 clones in total; 70% to 90% of them show up just once. The biggest ten clones account for around 3% of the sample. Material: peripheral blood. The receptors were gathered from a woman in her twenties or thirties with COVID-19, enrolled during active disease.

This chain joins TRBV29-1 and TRBJ1-1, with a possible D match to TRBD1 (5 bases). This CDR3 has 15 residues. Looked up from germline, CDR1 is SQVTM and CDR2 is ANQGSEA. V was pared by 6 bases and J by 1 base, with 18 bases between. CDR3 in DNA: TGCAGCGTGGACCAACAGGATTTGGGGAACACTGAAGCTTTCTTT. Its protein is CSVDQQDLGNTEAFF. The variable domain in full, completed from reference TRBV29-1 and TRBJ1-1, reads SAVISQKPSRDICQRGTSLTIQCQVDSQVTMMFWYRQQPGQSLTLIATANQGSEATYESGFVIDKFPISRPNLTFSTLTVSNMSPEDSSIYLCSVDQQDLGNTEAFFGQGTRLTVV.

The chain is built from TRBV2 and TRBJ1-1; D perhaps matches TRBD1 (5 bases). This CDR3 is 14 amino acids long. CDR1 is SNHLY, CDR2 FYNNEI, per germline. Trimming stripped 2 bases from V and 1 base from J, with 8 bases between. The CDR3 DNA follows: TGTGCCAGCAGTGAATGGGGCGAGAACACTGAAGCTTTCTTT. Translation: CASSEWGENTEAFF.

This sequence joins TRBV12-3 or TRBV12-4 and TRBJ2-7; TRBD2 matches 7 bases. The V and J ends lost 5 bases and 4 bases, in that order; junction bases with no gene match: 5. The length of the CDR3 is 13 residues. The CDR3 DNA reads as TGTGCCAGCAGTCCATCGGGGGGATACGAGCAGTACGTC. This gives the protein CASSPSGGYEQYV.

This chain connects TRBV27 to TRBJ2-1; 11 bases line up with TRBD2. The V segment lost 6 bases and the J segment 6 bases; nucleotides outside the gene matches: 10. This CDR3 is built from 16 residues. Germline V gene sequence: CDR1 MNHEY, CDR2 SMNVEV (reference sequence). The CDR3 is CASRRTSGRSGNEQFF. The CDR3 coding sequence is TGTGCCAGCAGGAGGACTAGCGGGCGTTCGGGCAATGAGCAGTTCTTC.

V and J are TRBV14 and TRBJ1-1; TRBD1 is a possible D gene (5 bases). Germline V gene sequence: CDR1 SGHDN, CDR2 FVKESK. The ends were cut back, 6 bases at V and 4 bases at J, with 12 bases in the middle. CDR3 length equals 13 residues. CDR3 sequence: CASSQQVATEAFF. The CDR3 DNA reads TGTGCCAGCAGTCAACAGGTGGCCACTGAAGCTTTCTTT.

A single count supports this clone. The genes are TRBV12-3 or TRBV12-4 and TRBJ2-5; 12 nucleotides line up with TRBD2. V dropped 8 bases and J dropped 7; count of bases not matched to a gene: 5. This CDR3 is 13 amino acids long. As DNA, the CDR3 is TGTGCCAGCCTAGCGGGGGGGCAACGGACCCAGTACTTC. As protein: CASLAGGQRTQYF.

The J gene is TRBJ2-1, the V gene TRBV5-6; D is perhaps TRBD2 (5 bases). Between the trimmed V and J ends, which lost 4 bases and 5 bases, there was a span of 7 bases. The germline gives CDR1 SGHDT, CDR2 YYEEEE. This CDR3 contains 12 residues. CDR3 DNA sequence: TGTGCCAGCAGCCGACTAAACAATGAGCAGTTCTTC. Amino acids: CASSRLNNEQFF.

The J gene is TRBJ2-1, the V gene TRBV11-3; 8 bases match TRBD2. The trim removed 5 bases at V and 4 bases at J, leaving 7 bases unmatched. The CDR3 is 15 residues long. Germline assignment: CDR1 SGHNT and CDR2 YENEEA. The CDR3 nucleotides are TGTGCCAGCAGCCGTTCGTTAGCGGGGTACAATGAGCAGTTCTTC. Its protein is CASSRSLAGYNEQFF. The entire variable domain, with the rest obtained from reference TRBV11-3 and TRBJ2-1, is as follows: EAGVVQSPRYKIIEKKQPVAFWCNPISGHNTLYWYLQNLGQGPELLIRYENEEAVDDSQLPKDRFSAERLKGVDSTLKIQPAELGDSAVYLCASSRSLAGYNEQFFGPGTRLTVL.

The genes are TRBV29-1 and TRBJ2-2, with 9 bases lining up with TRBD2. Germline-derived CDR1 and CDR2 are SQVTM and ANQGSEA. The CDR3 has 14 amino acids. Unmatched junction bases numbered 2, after V lost 6 bases and J lost 0 bases. DNA of the CDR3: TGCAGCGTCGCTAGCGGGACGAACACCGGGGAGCTGTTTTTT. It translates to CSVASGTNTGELFF.

This chain uses TRBV28 with TRBJ1-5; possibly TRBD1 for D (6 bases). Trimming left V 5 bases short and J 0 bases short, with 20 bases between. The germline V gene has CDR1 MDHEN and CDR2 SYDVKM. The CDR3 sequence is 18 residues long. The chain's CDR3 is CASSTLPGQADSNQPQHF. The CDR3 DNA follows: TGTGCCAGCAGTACACTCCCGGGACAAGCGGATAGCAATCAGCCCCAGCATTTT.

V usage is TRBV15 and J usage is TRBJ2-5; no definite D call. Germline CDR1 and CDR2: LNHNV and YYDKDF (reference sequence). Trimming took off 1 base at V and 2 bases at J, with 8 bases between the two ends. The CDR3 has 14 residues. The CDR3 loop reads CATSRVQLQETQYF. The CDR3 bases are TGTGCCACCAGCAGAGTTCAGTTACAAGAGACCCAGTACTTC. The variable domain in full, completed from reference TRBV15 and TRBJ2-5, reads DAMVIQNPRYQVTQFGKPVTLSCSQTLNHNVMYWYQQKSSQAPKLLFHYYDKDFNNEADTPDNFQSRRPNTSFCFLDIRSPGLGDTAMYLCATSRVQLQETQYFGPGTRLLVL.

V is TRBV6-2 or TRBV6-3 and J is TRBJ1-2, with D possibly TRBD1 on 6 matching bases. This CDR3 spans 16 amino acids. V was trimmed by 2 bases and J by 0 bases, leaving 13 bases between them. The germline V gene encodes CDR1 MNHEY and CDR2 SVGEGT. In DNA form, the CDR3 reads TGTGCCAGCAGTTACCACAGGGCGATTTCTAACTATGGCTACACCTTC. Amino acids: CASSYHRAISNYGYTF.

The chain has TRBV5-1 and TRBJ1-4; 9 nucleotides line up with TRBD1. V shed 4 bases and J 8 bases; nucleotides not matched to a gene: 9. This CDR3 contains 15 residues. Germline V gene lookup returns CDR1 SGHRS and CDR2 YFSETQ. CDR3: CASSGGQGSGEKLFF. CDR3 DNA sequence: TGCGCCAGCAGCGGGGGACAGGGAAGTGGCGAAAAACTGTTTTTT.

The V and J genes are TRBV19 and TRBJ1-1; 7 bases are a match to TRBD1. Germline V CDR1 and CDR2: LNHDA, SQIVND (reference sequence). This CDR3 has 14 residues. J gave up 5 bases and V 2 bases, and 5 bases lay outside the gene matches. This CDR3 reads CASSIQGVGTEAFF. For the CDR3, the DNA is TGTGCCAGTAGTATACAGGGGGTCGGGACTGAAGCTTTCTTT.

Regarding this clone: This CDR3 is also generated by other DNA sequences in the sample. The rearrangement uses TRBV5-1 and TRBJ1-1; possible D gene TRBD1, 6 bases. V lost 4 bases to trimming and J lost 1 base, with 8 bases between them. This CDR3 has 13 residues. The V gene's germline CDR1 is SGHRS and CDR2 YFSETQ. CDR3 in DNA: TGCGCCAGCAGCCGGGGACAGAACACTGAAGCTTTCTTT. Its translation: CASSRGQNTEAFF. The entire variable domain, with the rest obtained from reference TRBV5-1 and TRBJ1-1, is as follows: KAGVTQTPRYLIKTRGQQVTLSCSPISGHRSVSWYQQTPGQGLQFLFEYFSETQRNKGNFPGRFSGRQFSNSRSEMNVSTLELGDSALYLCASSRGQNTEAFFGQGTRLTVV.

The gene calls are TRBV9 and TRBJ2-1; possible D gene TRBD2, 5 bases. Trimming stripped 0 bases from V and 6 bases from J, with 13 bases between. The germline V gene has CDR1 SGDLS and CDR2 YYNGEE. This CDR3 comprises 15 residues. In DNA form, the CDR3 reads TGTGCCAGCAGCGTAGAGATAGCGCGGACCAATGAGCAGTTCTTC. Encoded protein: CASSVEIARTNEQFF.

This clone was counted once. The chain has TRBV24-1 and TRBJ2-5, with D possibly matching TRBD1 (6 bases). The CDR3 runs 16 residues. The V end lost 1 base, the J end lost 3 bases, and 14 bases lay between the germline ends. In germline, CDR1 is KGHDR, CDR2 SFDVKD. DNA for the CDR3: TGTGCCACCAGTGATTTTTCGCTGGCAGGGGAAGAGACCCAGTACTTC. This gives the protein CATSDFSLAGEETQYF.

The gene calls are TRBV5-4 and TRBJ2-1; 8 bases match TRBD1. CDR1 SGHNT and CDR2 YYREEE come from the germline V gene (reference sequence). The trim removed 0 bases at V and 6 bases at J, leaving 5 bases unmatched. The CDR3 has 15 residues. CDR3 sequence: CASSLGRTGFNEQFF. The CDR3 coding sequence is TGTGCCAGCAGCTTGGGCAGGACAGGGTTCAATGAGCAGTTCTTC.

The chain uses TRBV5-1 and TRBJ2-2; TRBD2 matches at 7 bases. The CDR3 sequence is 15 residues long. Per the germline V gene, CDR1 is SGHRS and CDR2 is YFSETQ. After removal of 6 bases from V and 7 bases from J, the junction contained 12 bases not matched to a gene. The CDR3 coding sequence is TGCGCCAGCACCCAAGGAGCGGGGAGGATCGGGGAGCTGTTTTTT. As protein: CASTQGAGRIGELFF. The whole variable domain, filled in from reference TRBV5-1 and TRBJ2-2, reads KAGVTQTPRYLIKTRGQQVTLSCSPISGHRSVSWYQQTPGQGLQFLFEYFSETQRNKGNFPGRFSGRQFSNSRSEMNVSTLELGDSALYLCASTQGAGRIGELFFGEGSRLTVL.

The genes are TRBV19 and TRBJ1-4; weak D call: TRBD1 (6 bases). The V gene lost 4 bases and the J gene lost 7 bases, with 16 bases spanning the gap. Germline assignment: CDR1 LNHDA and CDR2 SQIVND (reference sequence). This CDR3 spans 15 amino acids. The CDR3 spells CASSRVQGYVEKLFF. In DNA form, the CDR3 reads TGTGCCAGTAGTAGGGTACAGGGTTACGTTGAAAAACTGTTTTTT.

CDR3 DNA: TGTGCCAGTAGTCTAGGGACAGGGTATACTGAAGCTTTCTTT. Translating gives CASSLGTGYTEAFF. The V call is TRBV19, the J call TRBJ1-1; 9 positions agree with TRBD1. The V and J ends lost 5 bases and 5 bases, in that order; junction bases with no gene match: 6. The germline gives CDR1 LNHDA, CDR2 SQIVND (reference sequence). The CDR3 is made up of 14 amino acids.

The rearrangement uses TRBV29-1 and TRBJ2-1; possibly TRBD2 for D (5 bases). Germline V gene data show CDR1 as SQVTM and CDR2 as ANQGSEA. The CDR3 is 17 amino acids. V shed 0 bases and J shed 0 bases, with 15 bases lying between them. For the CDR3, the DNA is TGCAGCGTTGAAGATTCCCCGACTATGAGCTCCTACAATGAGCAGTTCTTC. This sequence encodes CSVEDSPTMSSYNEQFF.

The genes are TRBV11-2 and TRBJ2-7; 9 bases line up with TRBD1. V trimming: 8 bases; J trimming: 0 bases; junction bases outside the gene matches: 2. Germline V gene sequence: CDR1 SGHAT, CDR2 FQNNGV. The CDR3 contains 13 residues. The chain's CDR3 is CASRDRDSYEQYF. In DNA, the CDR3 is TGTGCCAGCCGGGACAGGGACTCCTACGAGCAGTACTTC.

The chain carries TRBV10-1 and TRBJ1-1; TRBD1 is a possible D gene (5 bases). Trimming shortened V by 5 bases and J by 5 bases, and 18 bases separated the two germline ends. The germline gives CDR1 WNHNN, CDR2 SYGVQD (reference sequence). The CDR3 is 15 residues long. CDR3 DNA: TGCGCCAGCAGTCCTAGGGCAGGGATGGAGACTGAAGCTTTCTTT. Residues: CASSPRAGMETEAFF.

This clone has just one count. This chain connects TRBV19 to TRBJ1-3, with D unclear. There are 17 residues in the CDR3. CDR1 and CDR2 from the germline V gene are LNHDA and SQIVND (reference sequence). V was shortened by 3 bases and J by 8 bases, with 23 bases between the two germline ends. CDR3 sequence: CASSIPGEGSEGDTIYF. The CDR3, as DNA: TGTGCCAGTAGTATCCCCGGTGAAGGGAGTGAGGGTGACACCATATATTTT.

This chain links TRBV4-1 with TRBJ1-2; possibly TRBD1 for D (5 bases). The germline V gene has CDR1 MGHRA and CDR2 YSYEKL. The V and J ends lost 2 bases and 0 bases respectively, with 13 bases between them. The CDR3 totals 16 residues. The CDR3 coding sequence is TGCGCCAGCAGCCAACTCCAACAGGTATCTAACTATGGCTACACCTTC. Its protein is CASSQLQQVSNYGYTF.